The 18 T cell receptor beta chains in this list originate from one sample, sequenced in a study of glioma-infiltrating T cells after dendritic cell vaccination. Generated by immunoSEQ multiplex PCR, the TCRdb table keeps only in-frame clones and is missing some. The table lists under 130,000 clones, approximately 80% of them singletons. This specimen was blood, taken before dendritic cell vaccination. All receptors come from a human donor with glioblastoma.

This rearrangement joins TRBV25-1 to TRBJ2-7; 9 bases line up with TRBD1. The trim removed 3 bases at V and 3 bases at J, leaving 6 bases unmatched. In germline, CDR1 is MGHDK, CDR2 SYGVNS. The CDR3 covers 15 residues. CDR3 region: CASSDQPGQGYEQYF. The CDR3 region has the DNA TGTGCCAGCAGTGATCAACCGGGACAGGGCTACGAGCAGTACTTC.

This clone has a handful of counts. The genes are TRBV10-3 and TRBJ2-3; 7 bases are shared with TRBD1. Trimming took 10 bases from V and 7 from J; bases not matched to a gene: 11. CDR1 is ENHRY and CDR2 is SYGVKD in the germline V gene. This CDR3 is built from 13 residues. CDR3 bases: TGTGCCACCCGACAGGGATTGGCAAATACGCAGTATTTT. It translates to CATRQGLANTQYF.

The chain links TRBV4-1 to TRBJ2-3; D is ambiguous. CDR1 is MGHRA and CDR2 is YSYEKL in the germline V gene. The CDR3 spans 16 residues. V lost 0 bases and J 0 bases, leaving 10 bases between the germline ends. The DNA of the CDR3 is TGCGCCAGCAGCCAAGACGATGGCTCTAGCACAGATACGCAGTATTTT. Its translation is CASSQDDGSSTDTQYF.

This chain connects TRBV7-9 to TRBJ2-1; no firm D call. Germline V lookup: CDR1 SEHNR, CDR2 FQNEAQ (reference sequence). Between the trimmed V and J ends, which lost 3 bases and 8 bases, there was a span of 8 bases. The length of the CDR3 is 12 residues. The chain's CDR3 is CASSFQLDEQFF. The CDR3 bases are TGTGCCAGCAGCTTTCAGTTGGATGAGCAGTTCTTC.

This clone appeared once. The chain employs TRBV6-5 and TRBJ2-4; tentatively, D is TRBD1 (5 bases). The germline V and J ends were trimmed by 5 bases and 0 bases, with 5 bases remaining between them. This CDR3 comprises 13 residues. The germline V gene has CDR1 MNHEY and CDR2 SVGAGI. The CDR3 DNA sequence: TGTGCCAGCAGTCAGGGAGCCAAAAACATTCAGTACTTC. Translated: CASSQGAKNIQYF.

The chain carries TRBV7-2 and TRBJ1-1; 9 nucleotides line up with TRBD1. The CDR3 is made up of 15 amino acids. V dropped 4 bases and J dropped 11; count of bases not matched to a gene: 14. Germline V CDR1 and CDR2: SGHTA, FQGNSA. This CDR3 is CASSSGTGISWGAFF. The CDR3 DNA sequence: TGTGCCAGCAGCTCGGGGACAGGGATCTCTTGGGGGGCTTTCTTT.

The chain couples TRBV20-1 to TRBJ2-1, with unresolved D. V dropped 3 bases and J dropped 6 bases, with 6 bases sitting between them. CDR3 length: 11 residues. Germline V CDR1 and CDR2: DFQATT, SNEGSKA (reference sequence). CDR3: CSASQVNEQFF. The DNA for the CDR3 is TGCAGTGCTAGTCAGGTCAATGAGCAGTTCTTC.

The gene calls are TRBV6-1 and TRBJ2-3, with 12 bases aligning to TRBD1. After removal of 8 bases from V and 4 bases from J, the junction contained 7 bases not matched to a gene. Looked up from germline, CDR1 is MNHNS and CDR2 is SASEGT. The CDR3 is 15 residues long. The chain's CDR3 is CASPGTGGFADTQYF. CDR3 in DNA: TGTGCCAGCCCGGGGACAGGGGGCTTTGCAGATACGCAGTATTTT.

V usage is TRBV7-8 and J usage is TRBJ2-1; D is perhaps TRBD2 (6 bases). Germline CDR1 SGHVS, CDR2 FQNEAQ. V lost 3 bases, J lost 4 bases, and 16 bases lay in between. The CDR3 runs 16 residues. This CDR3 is CASSLAGTRHYNEQFF. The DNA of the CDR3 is TGTGCCAGCAGCTTGGCCGGGACTCGCCATTACAATGAGCAGTTCTTC.

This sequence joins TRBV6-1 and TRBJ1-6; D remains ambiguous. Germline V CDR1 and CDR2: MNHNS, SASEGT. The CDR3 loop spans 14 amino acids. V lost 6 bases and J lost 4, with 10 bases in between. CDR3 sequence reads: CASSAGPYNSPLHF. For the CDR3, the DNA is TGTGCCAGCAGCGCCGGTCCTTATAATTCACCCCTCCACTTT.

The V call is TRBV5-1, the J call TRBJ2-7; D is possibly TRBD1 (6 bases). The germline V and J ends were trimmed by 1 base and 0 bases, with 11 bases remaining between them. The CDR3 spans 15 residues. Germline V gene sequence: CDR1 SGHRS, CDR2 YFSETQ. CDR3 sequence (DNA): TGCGCCAGCAGCTTGTATGGGGGCCCCTCCTACGAGCAGTACTTC. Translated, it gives CASSLYGGPSYEQYF.

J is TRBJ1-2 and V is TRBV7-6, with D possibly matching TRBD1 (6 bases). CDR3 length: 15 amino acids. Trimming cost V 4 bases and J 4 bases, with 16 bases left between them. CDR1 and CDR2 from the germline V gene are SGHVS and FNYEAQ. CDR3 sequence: CASSSTGGGVYGYTF. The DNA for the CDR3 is TGTGCCAGCAGCTCGACCGGGGGGGGCGTCTATGGCTACACCTTC.

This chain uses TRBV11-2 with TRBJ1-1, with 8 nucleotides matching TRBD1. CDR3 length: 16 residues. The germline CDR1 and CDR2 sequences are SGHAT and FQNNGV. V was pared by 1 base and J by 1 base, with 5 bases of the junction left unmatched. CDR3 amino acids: CASSLVFGTGNTEAFF. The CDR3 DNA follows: TGTGCCAGCAGCTTAGTATTTGGGACAGGGAACACTGAAGCTTTCTTT.

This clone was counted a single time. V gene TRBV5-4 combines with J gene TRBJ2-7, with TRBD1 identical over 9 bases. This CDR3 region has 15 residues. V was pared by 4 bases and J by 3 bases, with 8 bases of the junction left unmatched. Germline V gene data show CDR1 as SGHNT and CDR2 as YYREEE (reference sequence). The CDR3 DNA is TGTGCCAGCAGCCCCCGACAGGGGGTTGTCTACGAGCAGTACTTC. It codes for CASSPRQGVVYEQYF.

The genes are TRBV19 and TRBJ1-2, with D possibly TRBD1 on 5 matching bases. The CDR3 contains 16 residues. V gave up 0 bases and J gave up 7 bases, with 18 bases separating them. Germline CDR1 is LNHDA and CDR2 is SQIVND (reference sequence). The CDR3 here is CASSIDGGDRKFGYTF. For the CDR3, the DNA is TGTGCCAGTAGTATAGATGGGGGGGACCGGAAATTTGGCTACACCTTC.

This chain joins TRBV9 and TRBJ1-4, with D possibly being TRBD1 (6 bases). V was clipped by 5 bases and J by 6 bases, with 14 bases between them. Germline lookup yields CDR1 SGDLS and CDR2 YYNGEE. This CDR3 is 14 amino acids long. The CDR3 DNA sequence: TGTGCCAGCAGTAGAGGGGGTTACGATGAAAAACTGTTTTTT. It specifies CASSRGGYDEKLFF. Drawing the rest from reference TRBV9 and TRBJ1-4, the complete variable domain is DSGVTQTPKHLITATGQRVTLRCSPRSGDLSVYWYQQSLDQGLQFLIQYYNGEERAKGNILERFSAQQFPDLHSELNLSSLELGDSALYFCASSRGGYDEKLFFGSGTQLSVL.

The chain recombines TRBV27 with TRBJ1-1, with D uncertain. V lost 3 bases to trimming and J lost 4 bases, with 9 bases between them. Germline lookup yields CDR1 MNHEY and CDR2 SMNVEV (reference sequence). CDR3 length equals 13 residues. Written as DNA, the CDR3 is TGTGCCAGCAGTTTCACCCGGTCCACTGAAGCTTTCTTT. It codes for CASSFTRSTEAFF.

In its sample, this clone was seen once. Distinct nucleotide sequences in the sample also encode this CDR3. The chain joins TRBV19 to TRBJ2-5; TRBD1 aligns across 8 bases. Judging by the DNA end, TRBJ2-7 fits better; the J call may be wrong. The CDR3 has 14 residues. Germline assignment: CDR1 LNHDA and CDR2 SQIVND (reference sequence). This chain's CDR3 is CASSIGTGSYEQYF. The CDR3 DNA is TGTGCCAGTAGTATCGGGACAGGCTCCTACGAGCAGTACTTC.